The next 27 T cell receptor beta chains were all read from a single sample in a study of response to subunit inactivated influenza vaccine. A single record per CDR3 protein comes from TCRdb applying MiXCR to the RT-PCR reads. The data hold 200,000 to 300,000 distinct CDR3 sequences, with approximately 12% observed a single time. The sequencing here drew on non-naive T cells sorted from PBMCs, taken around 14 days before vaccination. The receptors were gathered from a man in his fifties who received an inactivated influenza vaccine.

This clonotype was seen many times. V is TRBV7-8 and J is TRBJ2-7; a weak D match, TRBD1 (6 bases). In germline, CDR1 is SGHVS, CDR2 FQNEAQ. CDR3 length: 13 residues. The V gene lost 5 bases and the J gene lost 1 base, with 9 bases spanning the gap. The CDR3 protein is CASSPRGSYEQYF. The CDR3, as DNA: TGTGCCAGCAGCCCCAGGGGATCCTACGAGCAGTACTTC.

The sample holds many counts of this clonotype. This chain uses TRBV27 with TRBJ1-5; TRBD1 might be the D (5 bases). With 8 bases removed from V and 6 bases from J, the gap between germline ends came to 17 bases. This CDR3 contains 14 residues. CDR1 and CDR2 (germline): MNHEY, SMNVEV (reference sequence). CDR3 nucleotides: TGTGCCAGCGGGGACCCAAGTCGGAGTCAGCCCCAGCATTTT. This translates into CASGDPSRSQPQHF.

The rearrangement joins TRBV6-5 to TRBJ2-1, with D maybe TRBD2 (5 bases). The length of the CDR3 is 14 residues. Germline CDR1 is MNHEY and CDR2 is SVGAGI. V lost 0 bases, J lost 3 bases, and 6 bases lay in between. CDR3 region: CASSYSRDYNEQFF. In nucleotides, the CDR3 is TGTGCCAGCAGTTACTCGAGGGACTACAATGAGCAGTTCTTC.

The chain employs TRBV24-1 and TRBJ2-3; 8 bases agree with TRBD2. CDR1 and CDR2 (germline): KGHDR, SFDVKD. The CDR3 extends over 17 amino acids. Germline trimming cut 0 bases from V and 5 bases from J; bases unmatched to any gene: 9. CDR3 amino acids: CATSDLKSGGPLDTQYF. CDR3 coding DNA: TGTGCCACCAGTGATTTGAAATCGGGGGGGCCGTTAGATACGCAGTATTTT.

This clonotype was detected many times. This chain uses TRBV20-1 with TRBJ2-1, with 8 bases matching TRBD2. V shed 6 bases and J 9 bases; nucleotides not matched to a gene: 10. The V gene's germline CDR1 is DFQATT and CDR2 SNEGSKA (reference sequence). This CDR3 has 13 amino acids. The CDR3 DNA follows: TGCAGTGCCGTGGCGGGAGGAGATGGTGAGCAGTTCTTC. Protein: CSAVAGGDGEQFF.

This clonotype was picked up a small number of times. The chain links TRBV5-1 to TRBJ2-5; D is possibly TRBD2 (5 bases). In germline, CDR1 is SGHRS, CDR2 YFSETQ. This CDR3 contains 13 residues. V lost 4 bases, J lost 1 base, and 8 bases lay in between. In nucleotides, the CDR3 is TGCGCCAGCAGCAAGGACTCCCAAGAGACCCAGTACTTC. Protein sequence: CASSKDSQETQYF. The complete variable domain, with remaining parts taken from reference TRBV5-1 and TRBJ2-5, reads KAGVTQTPRYLIKTRGQQVTLSCSPISGHRSVSWYQQTPGQGLQFLFEYFSETQRNKGNFPGRFSGRQFSNSRSEMNVSTLELGDSALYLCASSKDSQETQYFGPGTRLLVL.

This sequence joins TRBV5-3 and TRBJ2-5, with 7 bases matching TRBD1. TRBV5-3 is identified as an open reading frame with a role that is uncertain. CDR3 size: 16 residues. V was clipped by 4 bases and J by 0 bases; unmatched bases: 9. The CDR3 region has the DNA TGTGCCAGAAGCACCTCCGGGACAGAGTACCAAGAGACCCAGTACTTC. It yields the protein CARSTSGTEYQETQYF.

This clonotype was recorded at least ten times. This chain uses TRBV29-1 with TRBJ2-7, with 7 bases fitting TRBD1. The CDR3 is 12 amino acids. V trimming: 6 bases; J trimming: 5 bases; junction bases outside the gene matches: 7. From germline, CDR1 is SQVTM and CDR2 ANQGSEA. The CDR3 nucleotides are TGCAGCGTCAAACAACAGGGGAACGAGCAGTACTTC. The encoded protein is CSVKQQGNEQYF.

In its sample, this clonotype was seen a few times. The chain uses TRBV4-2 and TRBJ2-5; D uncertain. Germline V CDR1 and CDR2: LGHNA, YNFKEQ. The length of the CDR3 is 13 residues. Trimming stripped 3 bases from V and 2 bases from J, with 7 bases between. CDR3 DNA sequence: TGTGCCAGCAGCCAGAGGATTCAAGAGACCCAGTACTTC. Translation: CASSQRIQETQYF.

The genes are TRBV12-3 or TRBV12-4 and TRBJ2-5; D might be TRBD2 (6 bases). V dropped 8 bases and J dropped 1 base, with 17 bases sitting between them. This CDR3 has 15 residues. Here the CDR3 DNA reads TGTGCCAGCCGGTCGGGGGTCAGCGCCCAAGAGACCCAGTACTTC. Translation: CASRSGVSAQETQYF.

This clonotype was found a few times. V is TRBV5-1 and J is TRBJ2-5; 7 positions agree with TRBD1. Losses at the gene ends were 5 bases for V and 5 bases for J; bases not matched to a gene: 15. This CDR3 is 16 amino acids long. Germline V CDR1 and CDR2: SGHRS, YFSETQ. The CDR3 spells CASRRTGEVTAETQYF. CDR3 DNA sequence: TGCGCCAGCAGGCGGACAGGTGAGGTGACTGCGGAGACCCAGTACTTC.

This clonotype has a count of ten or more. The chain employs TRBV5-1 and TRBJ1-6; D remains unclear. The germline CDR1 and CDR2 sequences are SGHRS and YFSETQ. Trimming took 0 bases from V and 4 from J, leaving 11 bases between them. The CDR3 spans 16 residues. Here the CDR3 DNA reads TGCGCCAGCAGCTTGGTAGGCAGAAGATATAATTCACCCCTCCACTTT. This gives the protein CASSLVGRRYNSPLHF.

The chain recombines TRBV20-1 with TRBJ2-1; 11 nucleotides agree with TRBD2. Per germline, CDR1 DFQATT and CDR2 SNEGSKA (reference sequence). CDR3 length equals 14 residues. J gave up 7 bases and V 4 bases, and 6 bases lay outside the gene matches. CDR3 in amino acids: CSATSSGRGNEQFF. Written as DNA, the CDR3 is TGCAGTGCTACCAGTAGCGGGAGGGGTAATGAGCAGTTCTTC.

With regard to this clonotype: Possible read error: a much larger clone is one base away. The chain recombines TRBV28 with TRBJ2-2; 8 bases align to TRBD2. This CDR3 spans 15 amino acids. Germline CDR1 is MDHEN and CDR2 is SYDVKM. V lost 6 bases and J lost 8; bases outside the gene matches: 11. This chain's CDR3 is CASSSRGGRRGELFF. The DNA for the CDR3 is TGTGCCAGCAGCTCTCGGGGGGGCAGAAGAGGGGAGCTGTTTTTT.

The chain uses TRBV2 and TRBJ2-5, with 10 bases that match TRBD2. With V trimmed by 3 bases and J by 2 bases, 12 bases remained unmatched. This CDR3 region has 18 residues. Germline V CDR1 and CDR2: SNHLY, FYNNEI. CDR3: CASSELGTSDQPQETQYF. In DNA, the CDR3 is TGTGCCAGCAGTGAGCTTGGGACTAGCGATCAGCCTCAAGAGACCCAGTACTTC.

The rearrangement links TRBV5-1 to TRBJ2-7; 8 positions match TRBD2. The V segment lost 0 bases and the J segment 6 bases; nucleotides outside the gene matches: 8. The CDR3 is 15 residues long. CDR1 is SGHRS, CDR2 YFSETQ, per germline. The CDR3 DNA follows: TGCGCCAGCAGCTTGGCCTCGGGGGGGCTCGCCGAGCAGTACTTC. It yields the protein CASSLASGGLAEQYF. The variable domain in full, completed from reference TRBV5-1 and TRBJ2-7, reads KAGVTQTPRYLIKTRGQQVTLSCSPISGHRSVSWYQQTPGQGLQFLFEYFSETQRNKGNFPGRFSGRQFSNSRSEMNVSTLELGDSALYLCASSLASGGLAEQYFGPGTRLTVT.

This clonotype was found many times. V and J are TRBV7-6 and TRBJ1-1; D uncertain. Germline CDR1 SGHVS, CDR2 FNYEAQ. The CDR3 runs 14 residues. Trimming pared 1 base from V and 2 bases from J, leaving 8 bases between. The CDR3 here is CASSLVSENTEAFF. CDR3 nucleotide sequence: TGTGCCAGCAGCTTAGTATCCGAAAACACTGAAGCTTTCTTT.

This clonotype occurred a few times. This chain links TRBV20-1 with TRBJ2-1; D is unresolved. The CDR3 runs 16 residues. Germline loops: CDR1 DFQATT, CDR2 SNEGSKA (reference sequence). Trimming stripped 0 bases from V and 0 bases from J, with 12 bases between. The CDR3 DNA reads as TGCAGTGCTAGAGATCCGGCCGCCAGCTCCTACAATGAGCAGTTCTTC. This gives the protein CSARDPAASSYNEQFF.

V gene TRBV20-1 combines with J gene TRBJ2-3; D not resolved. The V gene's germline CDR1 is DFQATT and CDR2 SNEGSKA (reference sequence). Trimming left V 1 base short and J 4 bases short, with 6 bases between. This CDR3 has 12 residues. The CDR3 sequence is CSARVPPDTQYF. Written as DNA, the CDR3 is TGCAGTGCTAGAGTACCCCCAGATACGCAGTATTTT.

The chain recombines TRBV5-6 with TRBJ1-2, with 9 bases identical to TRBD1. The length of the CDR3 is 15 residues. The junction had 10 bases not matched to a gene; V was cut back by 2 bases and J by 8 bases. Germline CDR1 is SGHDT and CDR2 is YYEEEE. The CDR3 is CASSFRDRVVRGYTF. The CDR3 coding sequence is TGTGCCAGCAGCTTCCGGGACAGGGTCGTTAGGGGCTACACCTTC.

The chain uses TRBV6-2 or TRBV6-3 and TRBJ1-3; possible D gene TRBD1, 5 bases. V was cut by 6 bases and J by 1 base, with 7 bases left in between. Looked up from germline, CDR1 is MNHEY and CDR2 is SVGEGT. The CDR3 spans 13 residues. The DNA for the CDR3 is TGTGCCAGCAGACAGGCATCTGGAAACACCATATATTTT. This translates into CASRQASGNTIYF.

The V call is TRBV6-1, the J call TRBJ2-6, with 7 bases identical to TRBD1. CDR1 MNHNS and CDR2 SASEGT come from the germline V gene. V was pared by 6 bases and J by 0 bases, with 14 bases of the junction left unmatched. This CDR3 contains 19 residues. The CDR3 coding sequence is TGTGCCAGCAGCCGTACCAAGACAGGGTTGGTCTCTGGGGCCAACGTCCTGACTTTC. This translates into CASSRTKTGLVSGANVLTF.

The CDR3 loop is CASSPGRASANNEQFF. CDR3 DNA: TGCGCCAGCAGCCCAGGGCGGGCTAGCGCAAACAATGAGCAGTTCTTC. The rearrangement joins TRBV5-1 to TRBJ2-1, with D perhaps matching TRBD2 (6 bases). The CDR3 has 16 amino acids. Deletions cut 4 bases from V and 5 bases from J, with 19 bases between. CDR1 SGHRS and CDR2 YFSETQ come from the germline V gene.

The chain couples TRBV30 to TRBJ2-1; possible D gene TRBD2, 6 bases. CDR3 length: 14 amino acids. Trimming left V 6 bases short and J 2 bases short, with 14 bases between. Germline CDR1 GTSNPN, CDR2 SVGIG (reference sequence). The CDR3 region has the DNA TGTGCCTGCCGGGAGTTAGTGCCCTACAATGAGCAGTTCTTC. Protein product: CACRELVPYNEQFF.

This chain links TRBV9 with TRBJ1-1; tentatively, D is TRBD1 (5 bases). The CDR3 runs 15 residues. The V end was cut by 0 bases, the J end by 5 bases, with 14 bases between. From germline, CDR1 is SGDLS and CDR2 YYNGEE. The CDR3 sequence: CASSVAQGFGTEAFF. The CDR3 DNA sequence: TGTGCCAGCAGCGTAGCCCAGGGCTTCGGGACTGAAGCTTTCTTT.

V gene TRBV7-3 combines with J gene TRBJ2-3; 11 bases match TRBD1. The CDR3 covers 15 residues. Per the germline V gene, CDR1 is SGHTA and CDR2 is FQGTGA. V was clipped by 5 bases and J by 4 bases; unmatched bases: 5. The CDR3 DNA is TGTGCCAGCAGCCTGGGACAGGGGGGCCCAGATACGCAGTATTTT. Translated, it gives CASSLGQGGPDTQYF. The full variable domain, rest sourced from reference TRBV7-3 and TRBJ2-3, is GAGVSQTPSNKVTEKGKYVELRCDPISGHTALYWYRQSLGQGPEFLIYFQGTGAADDSGLPNDRFFAVRPEGSVSTLKIQRTERGDSAVYLCASSLGQGGPDTQYFGPGTRLTVL.

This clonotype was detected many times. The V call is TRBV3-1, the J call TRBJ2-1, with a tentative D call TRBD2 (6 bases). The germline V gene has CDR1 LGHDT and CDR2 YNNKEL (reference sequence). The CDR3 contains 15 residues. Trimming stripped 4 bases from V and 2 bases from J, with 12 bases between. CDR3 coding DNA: TGTGCCAGCAGCCCTAATAGCGGAGCCTACAATGAGCAGTTCTTC. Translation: CASSPNSGAYNEQFF.